Presented here are 26 T cell receptor beta chains from one specimen sequenced in a study of T-cell memory formation after mild COVID-19 (TCRdb year 2021). Library method: 5' RACE. Sequencing was performed on an Illumina NovaSeq 6000. TCRdb applied fastp at Q25 and MiXCR to the public reads, then kept only in-frame beta chains. Each record represents a unique CDR3 protein, reported with the most common genes and DNA among its rows. This sample holds approximately 250,000 distinct CDR3 sequences; roughly 15% were observed only once. Of the sample, around 2.2% falls within the top ten clones. Sample: PBMCs or a T cell subset sorted from them (not recorded which). The source is an adult woman who had mild COVID-19 (a few samples of this study predate the infection). The sample titles of this study are shuffled in the database, so cell type and time point are left out; the donor was told from shared clones.

The J gene is TRBJ1-1, the V gene TRBV27; D unclear. Deletions cut 3 bases from V and 2 bases from J, with 10 bases between. Germline V gene lookup returns CDR1 MNHEY and CDR2 SMNVEV (reference sequence). The CDR3 runs 14 residues. CDR3 region: CASSFGRANTEAFF. The CDR3 DNA follows: TGTGCCAGCAGTTTTGGAAGGGCTAACACTGAAGCTTTCTTT.

This clonotype was detected only a few times. The rearrangement uses TRBV7-3 and TRBJ1-6, with D possibly being TRBD1 (6 bases). This CDR3 spans 18 amino acids. CDR1 is SGHTA, CDR2 FQGTGA, per germline. Trimming pared 4 bases from V and 7 bases from J, leaving 23 bases between. This chain's CDR3 is CASSSTPPTGIRNSPLHF. CDR3 in DNA: TGTGCCAGCAGCTCCACCCCGCCTACAGGGATACGGAATTCACCCCTCCACTTT.

This chain links TRBV29-1 with TRBJ1-1; tentatively, D is TRBD1 (5 bases). CDR1 is SQVTM, CDR2 ANQGSEA, per germline. Trimming shortened V by 7 bases and J by 5 bases, and 17 bases separated the two germline ends. The CDR3 runs to 13 residues. Here the CDR3 DNA reads TGCAGCGCACGAAAGGGTAGGACAACTGAAGCTTTCTTT. Translating it yields CSARKGRTTEAFF.

The rearrangement links TRBV7-2 to TRBJ1-2, with D uncertain. The V end lost 3 bases, the J end lost 1 base, and 9 bases lay between the germline ends. Germline V gives CDR1 SGHTA, CDR2 FQGNSA. The CDR3 is 14 amino acids. The CDR3: CASSFQQNNYGYTF. The CDR3 nucleotides read TGTGCCAGCAGCTTCCAACAGAATAACTATGGCTACACCTTC.

The chain carries TRBV12-3 or TRBV12-4 and TRBJ2-2; the D call may be TRBD1 or TRBD2 (6 bases each). V lost 6 bases and J 4 bases, leaving 15 bases between the germline ends. The CDR3 totals 15 residues. The chain's CDR3 is CASSPSGALTGELFF. The CDR3 bases are TGTGCCAGCAGCCCCTCGGGGGCCCTCACCGGGGAGCTGTTTTTT.

In this sample, this clonotype turned up a few times. The chain has TRBV18 and TRBJ2-3, with TRBD2 matching 8 bases. Germline V gives CDR1 KGHSH, CDR2 LQKENI. This CDR3 comprises 15 residues. The trim removed 2 bases at V and 0 bases at J, leaving 1 base unmatched. In DNA, the CDR3 is TGTGCCAGCTCACCAGTAGCGGGGAGCACAGATACGCAGTATTTT. Its translation is CASSPVAGSTDTQYF.

The V and J genes are TRBV12-3 or TRBV12-4 and TRBJ2-1; 7 nucleotides align to TRBD1. Losses at the gene ends were 8 bases for V and 1 base for J; bases not matched to a gene: 5. The CDR3 consists of 14 residues. The CDR3 coding sequence is TGTGCCAGCGGCAACAGGGGTTCCTACAATGAGCAGTTCTTC. This translates into CASGNRGSYNEQFF.

The chain recombines TRBV5-1 with TRBJ1-1; 7 bases map to TRBD1. Germline V gives CDR1 SGHRS, CDR2 YFSETQ. V lost 3 bases to trimming and J lost 2 bases; unmatched junction nucleotides: 10. This CDR3 is built from 16 residues. The CDR3 reads CASSSTGRDKNTEAFF. The CDR3, as DNA: TGCGCCAGCAGCTCGACAGGGAGGGATAAAAACACTGAAGCTTTCTTT.

The gene calls are TRBV18 and TRBJ1-1; D gene unclear. The CDR3 extends over 14 amino acids. Trimming shortened V by 5 bases and J by 2 bases, and 12 bases separated the two germline ends. Germline V gene sequence: CDR1 KGHSH, CDR2 LQKENI. The CDR3 nucleotides read TGTGCCAGCTCATCACGACTGACCAACACTGAAGCTTTCTTT. This gives the protein CASSSRLTNTEAFF.

A few counts support this clonotype. The CDR3 coding sequence is TGTGCCAGCAGTGAAGGGCCTATTCTAAACATTCAGTACTTC. Its translation is CASSEGPILNIQYF. The chain combines TRBV2 with TRBJ2-4; D is undetermined. The CDR3 sequence is 14 residues long. V was trimmed by 1 base and J by 6 bases, leaving 10 bases between them. Germline values: CDR1 SNHLY, CDR2 FYNNEI.

This clonotype was counted a few times. The chain has TRBV9 and TRBJ2-3; 7 positions agree with TRBD2. Germline CDR1 and CDR2: SGDLS and YYNGEE. The CDR3 is 15 residues long. V gave up 4 bases and J gave up 1 base; unmatched junction bases: 6. The CDR3 is CASSSIGRGTDTQYF. The CDR3 region has the DNA TGTGCCAGCAGCTCTATAGGGAGGGGCACAGATACGCAGTATTTT.

This sequence joins TRBV3-1 and TRBJ1-2; D is undetermined. Germline loops: CDR1 LGHDT, CDR2 YNNKEL (reference sequence). The CDR3 contains 14 residues. Trimming stripped 5 bases from V and 0 bases from J, with 10 bases between. The CDR3 sequence is CASSSPLTNYGYTF. The CDR3, as DNA: TGTGCCAGCAGCAGCCCTCTGACTAACTATGGCTACACCTTC.

The chain carries TRBV12-3 or TRBV12-4 and TRBJ1-5; D may be TRBD1 (5 bases). This CDR3 is built from 15 residues. Trimming cost V 4 bases and J 1 base, with 11 bases left between them. The CDR3 DNA reads TGTGCCAGCAGTTCCTACCGGGGGAGCAATCAGCCCCAGCATTTT. This encodes CASSSYRGSNQPQHF.

There are many counts of this clonotype. This chain connects TRBV20-1 to TRBJ1-4; TRBD1 agrees at 8 bases. CDR1 is DFQATT and CDR2 is SNEGSKA in the germline V gene (reference sequence). This CDR3 contains 18 residues. J lost 8 bases, V lost 0 bases, and 17 bases had no gene match. CDR3 in amino acids: CSARDRGQARRGGEKLFF. The CDR3, as DNA: TGCAGTGCTAGAGATCGGGGACAGGCTCGCCGTGGAGGAGAAAAACTGTTTTTT.

The chain carries TRBV19 and TRBJ2-5; D is possibly TRBD2 (6 bases). Germline lookup yields CDR1 LNHDA and CDR2 SQIVND (reference sequence). Trimming removed 2 bases at V and 0 bases at J, with 19 bases between. The CDR3 has 18 residues. Here the CDR3 reads CASSIISLGGKHQETQYF. The CDR3 DNA reads as TGTGCCAGTAGTATAATTTCCTTGGGCGGGAAGCACCAAGAGACCCAGTACTTC.

This clonotype appeared a few times. The chain has TRBV7-3 and TRBJ2-1, with D hard to call. Trimming shortened V by 0 bases and J by 8 bases, and 11 bases separated the two germline ends. This CDR3 spans 14 amino acids. Germline V gene sequence: CDR1 SGHTA, CDR2 FQGTGA. CDR3 sequence: CASSLTSPAYEQFF. As DNA, the CDR3 is TGTGCCAGCAGCTTAACATCACCCGCATATGAGCAGTTCTTC.

This clonotype occurred many times. This chain joins TRBV5-6 and TRBJ1-2; D possibly corresponds to TRBD1 (5 bases). The V gene lost 3 bases and the J gene lost 4 bases, with 16 bases spanning the gap. The CDR3 length is 15 residues. Per the germline V gene, CDR1 is SGHDT and CDR2 is YYEEEE. CDR3 loop: CASSSDPGGFYGYTF. The CDR3 DNA reads TGTGCCAGCAGCTCCGACCCGGGGGGGTTCTATGGCTACACCTTC. The whole variable domain, remainder taken from reference TRBV5-6 and TRBJ1-2, is DAGVTQSPTHLIKTRGQQVTLRCSPKSGHDTVSWYQQALGQGPQFIFQYYEEEERQRGNFPDRFSGHQFPNYSSELNVNALLLGDSALYLCASSSDPGGFYGYTFGSGTRLTVV.

The genes are TRBV12-3 or TRBV12-4 and TRBJ1-5, with D maybe TRBD1 (5 bases). The V end lost 3 bases, the J end lost 7 bases, and 13 bases lay between the germline ends. The CDR3 runs to 14 residues. The CDR3 protein is CASSFGGRGQPQHF. CDR3 in DNA: TGTGCCAGCAGTTTTGGGGGAAGGGGACAGCCCCAGCATTTT.

The rearrangement links TRBV29-1 to TRBJ1-5; 8 bases map to TRBD1. CDR1 and CDR2 from the germline V gene are SQVTM and ANQGSEA. The CDR3 consists of 14 residues. With V trimmed by 3 bases and J by 2 bases, 3 bases remained unmatched. The chain's CDR3 is CSVEVTGGNQPQHF. The CDR3 DNA sequence: TGCAGCGTTGAGGTGACAGGGGGCAATCAGCCCCAGCATTTT.

CDR3 nucleotide sequence: TGCAGTGCTAGATACGGGACTGCCTACGAGCAGTACTTC. Amino acid sequence: CSARYGTAYEQYF. The chain joins TRBV20-1 to TRBJ2-7; possible D gene TRBD2, 6 bases. The CDR3 length is 13 residues. Germline V CDR1 and CDR2: DFQATT, SNEGSKA (reference sequence). With 2 bases removed from V and 2 bases from J, the gap between germline ends came to 10 bases.

This clonotype was recorded many times. The rearrangement links TRBV4-1 to TRBJ2-4; no clear D. With 2 bases removed from V and 1 base from J, the gap between germline ends came to 6 bases. The germline CDR1 and CDR2 sequences are MGHRA and YSYEKL. This CDR3 comprises 14 residues. The CDR3 sequence is CASSQLGAKNIQYF. Here the CDR3 DNA reads TGCGCCAGCAGCCAACTCGGGGCCAAAAACATTCAGTACTTC.

The chain combines TRBV7-9 with TRBJ1-6; D is possibly TRBD1 (6 bases). This CDR3 has 13 residues. The germline gives CDR1 SEHNR, CDR2 FQNEAQ (reference sequence). V shed 2 bases and J shed 9 bases, with 8 bases lying between them. The DNA of the CDR3 is TGTGCCAGCAGCTTAAGGGGGGTTTCACCCCTCCACTTT. Residues: CASSLRGVSPLHF.

The V call is TRBV5-1, the J call TRBJ1-1; D might be TRBD1 (5 bases). The CDR3 has 13 residues. V shed 7 bases and J shed 3 bases, with 13 bases lying between them. Germline CDR1 reads SGHRS; CDR2 reads YFSETQ. CDR3 loop: CASRGATDTEAFF. Written as DNA, the CDR3 is TGCGCCAGCCGCGGGGCGACGGACACTGAAGCTTTCTTT.

This chain joins TRBV6-6 and TRBJ2-5, with 8 nucleotides matching TRBD2. This CDR3 has 14 amino acids. V was pared by 2 bases and J by 4 bases, with 3 bases of the junction left unmatched. CDR1 MNHNY and CDR2 SVGAGI come from the germline V gene (reference sequence). Here the CDR3 DNA reads TGTGCCAGCAGTTACGGACTAGCCATAGAGACCCAGTACTTC. It yields the protein CASSYGLAIETQYF.

This clonotype was recorded at least ten times. The rearrangement uses TRBV2 and TRBJ1-5; TRBD1 is a possible D gene (5 bases). The V gene's germline CDR1 is SNHLY and CDR2 FYNNEI. The V end lost 10 bases, the J end lost 1 base, and 11 bases lay between the germline ends. CDR3 size: 13 residues. CDR3 residues: CAKGLGSNQPQHF. CDR3 DNA: TGTGCCAAGGGGCTTGGGAGCAATCAGCCCCAGCATTTT.

This clonotype has a handful of counts. V gene TRBV24-1 combines with J gene TRBJ2-2; the match to TRBD2 covers 8 bases. Germline V gives CDR1 KGHDR, CDR2 SFDVKD. This CDR3 is 15 amino acids long. V shed 5 bases, J shed 4 bases, and the junction held 5 bases outside the gene matches. The DNA for the CDR3 is TGTGCCACCAGTGTAGCGGGACGGGGCACCGGGGAGCTGTTTTTT. It specifies CATSVAGRGTGELFF.